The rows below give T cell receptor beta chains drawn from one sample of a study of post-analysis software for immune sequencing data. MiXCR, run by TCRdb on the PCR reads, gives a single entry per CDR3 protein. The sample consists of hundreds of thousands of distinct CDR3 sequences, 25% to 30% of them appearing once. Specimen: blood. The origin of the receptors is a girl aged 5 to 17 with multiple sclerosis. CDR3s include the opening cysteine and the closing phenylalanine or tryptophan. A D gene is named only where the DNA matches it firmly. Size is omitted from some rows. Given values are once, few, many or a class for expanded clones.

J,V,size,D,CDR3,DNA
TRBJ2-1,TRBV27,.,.,CASSSTVSEQFF,TGTGCCAGCAGTTCGACAGTAAGCGAGCAGTTCTTC
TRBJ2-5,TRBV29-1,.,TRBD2,CSVAPSGGETQYF,TGCAGCGTTGCCCCATCGGGAGGTGAGACCCAGTACTTC
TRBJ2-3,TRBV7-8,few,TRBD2,CASSLAIRLLAGRTDTQYF,TGTGCCAGCAGCTTAGCTATTAGGCTGCTAGCGGGGCGCACAGATACGCAGTATTTT
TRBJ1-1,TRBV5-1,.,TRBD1,CASSLVSGGTNTEAFF,TGCGCCAGCAGCTTGGTCTCAGGGGGAACGAACACTGAAGCTTTCTTT
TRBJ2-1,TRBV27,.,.,CAVGPGTGNEQFF,.
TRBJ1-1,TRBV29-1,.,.,CSVGQGSAFF,TGCAGCGTGGGGCAGGGCTCAGCTTTCTTT
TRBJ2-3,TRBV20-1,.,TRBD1,CSAVRQGATDTQYF,TGCAGTGCTGTACGACAGGGTGCGACAGATACGCAGTATTTT
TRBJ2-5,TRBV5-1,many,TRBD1,CASSAQLTGSQETQYF,TGCGCCAGCAGCGCCCAGCTGACAGGGTCACAAGAGACCCAGTACTTC
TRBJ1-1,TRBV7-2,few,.,CASSLHLGGGNTEAFF,TGTGCCAGCAGCTTACATCTAGGTGGGGGGAACACTGAAGCTTTCTTT
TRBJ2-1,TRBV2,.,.,CASRDGQISSYNERFF,TGTGCCAGCAGAGACGGACAGATCAGCTCCTACAATGAGCGGTTCTTC
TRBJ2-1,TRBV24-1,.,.,CATRGVGSYNEQFF,TGTGCCACCAGGGGGGTAGGATCCTACAATGAGCAGTTCTTC
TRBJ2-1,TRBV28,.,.,CASSLLGDEQFF,TGTGCCAGCAGTTTACTGGGGGATGAGCAGTTCTTC
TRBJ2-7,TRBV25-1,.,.,CASMAGYEQYF,TGTGCCAGCATGGCAGGTTACGAGCAGTACTTC
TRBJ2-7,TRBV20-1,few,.,CSAIGAPGMGTYEQYF,TGCAGTGCTATAGGGGCACCCGGGATGGGCACCTACGAGCAGTACTTC
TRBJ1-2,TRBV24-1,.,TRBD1,CATSDPGQGGGYTF,TGTGCCACCAGTGACCCGGGACAGGGAGGAGGCTACACCTTC
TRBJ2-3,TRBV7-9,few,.,CASSLGAKTDTQYF,TGTGCCAGCAGCTTAGGGGCCAAGACAGATACGCAGTATTTT
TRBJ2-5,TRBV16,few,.,CASSQTVPQETQYF,TGTGCCAGCAGCCAAACGGTGCCACAAGAGACCCAGTACTTC
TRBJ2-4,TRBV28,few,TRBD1,CASSPTGVRHIQYF,TGTGCCAGCAGCCCCACAGGGGTTCGTCACATTCAGTACTTC
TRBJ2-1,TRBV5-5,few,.,CASSLYGTVGHNEQFF,TGTGCCAGCAGCTTGTACGGGACTGTGGGCCACAATGAGCAGTTCTTC
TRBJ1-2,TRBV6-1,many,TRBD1,CASRRGGQLYGYTF,TGTGCCAGCAGGAGAGGGGGCCAACTCTATGGCTACACCTTC
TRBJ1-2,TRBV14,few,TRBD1,CASSLLRDRMDYGYTF,TGTGCCAGCAGCCTTCTCCGGGACAGGATGGACTATGGCTACACCTTC
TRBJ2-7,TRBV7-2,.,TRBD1,CASSLEFPGGYEQYF,TGTGCCAGCAGCTTAGAATTCCCAGGGGGCTACGAGCAGTACTTC
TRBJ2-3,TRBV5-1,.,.,CASSTSLTDTQYF,TGCGCCAGCAGCACCTCACTCACAGATACGCAGTATTTT
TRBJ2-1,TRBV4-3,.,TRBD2,CASSQDPGPSAWEGPYNEQFF,TGCGCCAGCAGCCAAGATCCCGGCCCTAGTGCGTGGGAGGGGCCCTACAATGAGCAGTTCTTC
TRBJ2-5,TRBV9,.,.,CASSVGSTPGRVETQYF,TGTGCCAGCAGCGTAGGGTCGACCCCCGGCAGGGTGGAGACCCAGTACTTC
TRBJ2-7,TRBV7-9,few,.,CASSPGMREQYF,TGTGCCAGCAGCCCGGGCATGCGCGAGCAGTACTTC
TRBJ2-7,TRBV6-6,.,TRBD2,CASRPRTSGSGDEQYF,TGTGCCAGCAGACCCCGGACTAGCGGGAGCGGGGACGAGCAGTACTTC
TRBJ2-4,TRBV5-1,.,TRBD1,CASSAGDRETKNIQYF,TGCGCCAGCAGCGCCGGGGACAGAGAGACCAAAAACATTCAGTACTTC
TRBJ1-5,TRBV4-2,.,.,CASSQDLGYGNQPQHF,TGTGCCAGCAGCCAAGACTTGGGGTATGGCAATCAGCCCCAGCATTTT
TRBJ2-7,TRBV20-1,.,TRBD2,CSARRPSGGYEQYF,TGCAGTGCTAGGCGGCCTAGCGGGGGTTACGAGCAGTACTTC
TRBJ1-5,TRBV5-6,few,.,CASSPRGGDGNQPQHF,TGTGCCAGCAGCCCCCGTGGGGGGGACGGCAATCAGCCCCAGCATTTT
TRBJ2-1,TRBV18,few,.,CASVNLKGHEQFF,TGTGCCAGCGTTAATCTCAAGGGCCATGAGCAGTTCTTC
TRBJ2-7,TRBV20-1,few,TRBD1,CSASSDRALFYEQYF,TGCAGTGCTAGTTCGGACAGGGCCCTCTTCTACGAGCAGTACTTC
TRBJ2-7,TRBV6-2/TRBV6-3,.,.,CASGGEGLQFTYEQYF,TGTGCCAGCGGAGGAGAGGGACTCCAGTTTACCTACGAGCAGTACTTC
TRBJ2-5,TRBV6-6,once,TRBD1,CAGSYRGALGAQETQYF,TGTGCCGGCAGTTACAGGGGGGCTCTTGGGGCCCAAGAGACCCAGTACTTC
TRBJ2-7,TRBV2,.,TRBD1,CASRRDRVSYEQYF,TGTGCCAGCAGAAGGGACAGGGTCTCCTACGAGCAGTACTTC
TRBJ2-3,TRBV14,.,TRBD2,CASSFKAGLATDTQYF,TGTGCCAGCAGCTTCAAAGCGGGACTAGCCACAGATACGCAGTATTTT
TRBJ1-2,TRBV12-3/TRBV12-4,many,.,CASSLSYGYTF,TGTGCCAGCAGTTTATCTTATGGCTACACCTTC
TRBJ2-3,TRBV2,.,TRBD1,CANSDRVTQYF,TGTGCCAACTCAGACAGGGTAACGCAGTATTTT
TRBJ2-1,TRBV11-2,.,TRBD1,CASRISGTGVHEQFF,TGTGCCAGCAGGATCTCCGGGACAGGGGTCCATGAGCAGTTCTTC
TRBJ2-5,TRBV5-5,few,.,CASSDRVMQETQYF,TGTGCCAGCAGCGACAGAGTTATGCAAGAGACCCAGTACTTC
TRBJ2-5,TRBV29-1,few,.,CSVSQGLETQYF,TGCAGCGTTTCACAGGGTCTAGAGACCCAGTACTTC
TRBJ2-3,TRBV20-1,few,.,CSAMRTGSAQYF,TGCAGTGCTATGAGAACAGGGTCGGCGCAGTATTTT
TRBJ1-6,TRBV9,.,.,CASSPTGTYYNSPLHF,TGTGCCAGCAGCCCGACCGGGACGTACTATAATTCACCCCTCCACTTT
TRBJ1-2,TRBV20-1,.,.,CSARQAPYGYTF,TGCAGTGCTAGACAGGCCCCCTATGGCTACACCTTC
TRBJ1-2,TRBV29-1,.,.,CSADWSYGYTF,TGCAGCGCTGACTGGAGCTATGGCTACACCTTC
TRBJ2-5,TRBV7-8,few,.,CASSSGAPQTQYF,TGTGCCAGCAGCTCGGGTGCCCCCCAGACCCAGTACTTC
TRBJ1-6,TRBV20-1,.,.,CSARFREGNSPLHF,TGCAGTGCTAGATTCAGGGAAGGCAATTCACCCCTCCACTTT
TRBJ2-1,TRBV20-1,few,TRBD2,CSARDDGLGSYNEQFF,TGCAGTGCTAGAGATGACGGACTAGGATCCTACAATGAGCAGTTCTTC
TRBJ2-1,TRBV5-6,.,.,CASSSGVDEQFF,TGTGCCAGCAGCTCAGGGGTCGATGAGCAGTTCTTC
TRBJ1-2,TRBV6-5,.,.,CASSRPAAAGGYTF,TGTGCCAGCAGCAGACCGGCCGCGGCGGGTGGCTACACCTTC
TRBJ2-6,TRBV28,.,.,CASSWYTPAGANVLTF,TGTGCCAGCAGTTGGTACACCCCGGCTGGGGCCAACGTCCTGACTTTC
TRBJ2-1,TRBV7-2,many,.,CASSLAGPRQFF,TGTGCCAGCAGCCTGGCGGGGCCTCGTCAGTTCTTC